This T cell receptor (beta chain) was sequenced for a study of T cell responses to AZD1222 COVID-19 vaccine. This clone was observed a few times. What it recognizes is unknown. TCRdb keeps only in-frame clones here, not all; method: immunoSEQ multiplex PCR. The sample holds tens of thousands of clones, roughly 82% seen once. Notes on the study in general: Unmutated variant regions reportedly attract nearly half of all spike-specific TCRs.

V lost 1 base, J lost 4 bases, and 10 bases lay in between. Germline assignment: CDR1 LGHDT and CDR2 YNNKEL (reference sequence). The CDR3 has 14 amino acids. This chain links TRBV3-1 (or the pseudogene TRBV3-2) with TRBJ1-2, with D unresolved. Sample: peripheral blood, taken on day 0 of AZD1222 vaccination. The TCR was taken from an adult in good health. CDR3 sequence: CASSQGASGYGYTF. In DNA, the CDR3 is TGTGCCAGCAGCCAAGGGGCGAGTGGCTATGGCTACACCTTC.